This T cell receptor beta chain was identified in a study of regulatory T cells in long-lasting Graves disease (dated by TCRdb to 2020 to 2022). With respect to the entire study: Patients with newly diagnosed Graves' disease had been on antithyroid drugs for under 3 months. Patients with persistent Graves' disease were compared with patients with newly diagnosed Graves' disease using TCR sequencing and RNA sequencing of peripheral blood. A total of roughly 33 samples underwent TCR sequencing: around 13 from persistent and approximately 20 from newly diagnosed Graves' disease patients. The study took place in China and was registered as a clinical trial.

CDR3 length: 15 amino acids, cysteine to phenylalanine. Only the CDR3 region is kept as DNA, spanning 45 bases read in frame from base 1. Via the germline V gene, CDR1 is LGHNA and CDR2 YSLEER. Trimming accounts for 0 bases at V and 6 bases at J, while the number of junction bases matched to no gene is 7. Worth noting for this clonotype: The clone's antigen remains unknown. No much larger clone exists at a distance of one base, and base qualities are not known.

The library was made by multiplex PCR. TCRdb shows the sequencer as Illumina HiSeq 4000. To build TCR beta libraries, CDR3 regions were amplified by Arm-PCR using iRepertoire HTBI primers. Before sequencing, the PCR products went through gel purification. On the study's bioinformatics: A total of 62 TRBV and under 15 TRBJ segments were identified across samples and were used for gene usage analysis of CDR3 amino acid clonotypes. COPE and FqMerger were used to merge filtered high-quality paired reads into contigs. BLAST was used to align contigs to IMGT TRBV, TRBD and TRBJ reference genes, with CDR3 defined following IMGT. Highly expanded clones were defined as clonotypes with a frequency above 0.1%. Shannon entropy was used to measure repertoire diversity, and the Gini coefficient was used to measure V-J evenness. A clonotype found in more than one individual was treated as public. The public reads were reanalyzed by TCRdb: fastp trimming at Q25, MiXCR alignment, in-frame beta chains only. Every entry covers one CDR3 protein and lists the most common genes and DNA from its rows. The V and J calls were not made by the authors but by TCRdb's processing. This sample comprises a few hundred thousand distinct CDR3 sequences, 16% of them detected only once. The ten largest make up 20% to 25% of the sample.

Study-wide conclusions, independent of this receptor: Because the primary lesion, thyroid tissue, could not be accessed, the study looked at peripheral blood alone. Preferential use of TRBV28, TRBJ1-2 and TRBJ2-5 was observed in persistent disease, whereas TRBV20-1 and TRBJ2-1 were favored in newly diagnosed disease. Lower TCR Shannon entropy and fewer highly expanded clones were observed in persistent Graves' disease patients than in newly diagnosed patients, which suggested clonal expansion. Sequencing and analysis were restricted to the TCR beta chain. Persistent patients shared more public clonotypes among themselves (fewer than 3,000) than newly diagnosed patients did (about 970). The authors noted that the small sample size was a limitation that may lower accuracy.

The time point label of this sample denotes: newly diagnosed GD, antithyroid drugs for less than 3 months. For both TCR sequencing and RNA sequencing, RNA was extracted from PBMCs using TRIzol. The diagnosis of Graves' disease was made according to American Thyroid Association guidelines. Patients for the study were recruited at an endocrinology department in Xi'an, China. From each patient, approximately 10 milliliters of peripheral blood was collected into an EDTA anticoagulant tube. PBMCs were isolated by Ficoll Paque Plus density gradient separation without further T cell sorting. An Agilent 2100 Bioanalyzer and agarose gel were used to check RNA quality, while a NanoDrop 2000 measured RNA concentration. These data also formed part of another study, on T cells in Graves' hyperthyroidism and ophthalmopathy. The second paper states: Stable Graves' hyperthyroidism was defined as no progression to ophthalmopathy during 18 months of follow-up. Hyperthyroidism patients were aged 18 to 65 years and newly diagnosed, with disease duration of less than 2 months. The study excluded patients with uncontrolled infections, other autoimmune diseases, pregnancy or lactation. Diagnoses relied on clinical symptoms, serum thyroxine and TRAb, thyroid ultrasound and orbital computed tomography. The TCR CDR3 was subjected to a first round of RT-PCR using the HTBI primer set and the Qiagen OneStep RT-PCR kit. Most expanded thyroid clonotypes (frequency above 0.001) were also detected in blood, a finding suggesting that blood repertoires may reflect thyroid immune responses. Ophthalmopathy was separated from stable hyperthyroidism by a 13 V-J signature model, with approximately 90% sensitivity and roughly 81% specificity obtained in cross-validation and 80%/75% obtained in testing. In validation, progression to ophthalmopathy was predicted by the model with 70% to 71% sensitivity and 72% to 80% specificity, a median of about 6.8 months before onset. TCR V-J signatures able to tell the groups apart were searched for in a discovery cohort of approximately 95 patients, of whom approximately 40 had Graves' ophthalmopathy and around 56 had stable Graves' hyperthyroidism. An independent validation cohort of around 19 hyperthyroidism patients and some 15 patients who later progressed to ophthalmopathy tested prospective prediction of ophthalmopathy. The approximately 90 discovery patients were randomly split 7:3 into training and test sets. Thyroid tissue and blood T-cell repertoires from more than 5 Graves' hyperthyroidism patients were also compared in the study. Following sampling, methimazole starting at 30 mg daily was given to hyperthyroidism patients, and high-dose intravenous methylprednisolone was given to ophthalmopathy patients. The libraries were constructed in a second round of multiplex PCR and then size-selected and purified. The libraries were sequenced on an Illumina HiSeq2000 using paired-end 100 bp reads. SOAPnuke was used to process the raw data, with reads discarded if the reads contained adapters or uncalled bases, had a mean Phred below 15, or lacked an exact constant-primer or identifier match. COPE v1.2.5 was used to merge high-quality paired reads, and clonotypes were defined as unique nucleotide sequences. Clonotypes were aligned to IMGT TRBV, TRBD and TRBJ reference segments using MiTCR v1.1. The analysis included only V-J combinations with a frequency above 0.0001, which together covered around 99% of the repertoires. The TCS score was defined as F50 (clonal expansion) divided by E x V (chaos), with BLOSUM62-based TCRdist calculated between CDR3 peptides within each V-J. Welch's t-statistics and random forest reduced some 510 V-J features to 13, which were used in a naive Bayes classifier (R e1071). No statistical method was used to fix the sample size in advance, and group allocation was not hidden from the investigators. The paper describes TCR Vbeta CDR3 sequencing of about 140 peripheral blood samples, made up of around 41 ophthalmopathy patients, approximately 76 hyperthyroidism patients and roughly 17 progressor patients.

The sequenced sample was peripheral blood mononuclear cells (PBMCs), obtained at new diagnosis, from a patient treated with antithyroid drugs. The TCR sequence derives from a woman aged 18-29 years with Graves disease. Donor details come from another sample of the same person, matched by shared clones. The V and J genes are TRBV4-3 and TRBJ1-2, with 7 middle bases fitting TRBD1. The DNA sequence follows: TGCGCCAGCAGCCAAGAAATGCAGGGGGGTAATGGCTACACCTTC. This codes for CASSQEMQGGNGYTF.